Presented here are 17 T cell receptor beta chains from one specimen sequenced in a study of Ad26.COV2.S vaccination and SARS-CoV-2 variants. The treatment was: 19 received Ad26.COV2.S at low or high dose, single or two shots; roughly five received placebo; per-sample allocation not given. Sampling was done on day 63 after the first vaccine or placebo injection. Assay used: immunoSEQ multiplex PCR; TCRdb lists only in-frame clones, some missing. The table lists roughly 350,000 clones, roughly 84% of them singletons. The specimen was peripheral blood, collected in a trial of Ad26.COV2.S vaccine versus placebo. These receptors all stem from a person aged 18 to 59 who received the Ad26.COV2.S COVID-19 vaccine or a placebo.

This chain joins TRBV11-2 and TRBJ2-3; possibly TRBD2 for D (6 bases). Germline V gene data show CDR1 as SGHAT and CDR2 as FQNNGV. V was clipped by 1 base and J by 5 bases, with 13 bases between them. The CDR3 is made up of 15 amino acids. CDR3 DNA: TGTGCCAGCAGCTTAGTTAAGCGGGTTGGAGATACGCAGTATTTT. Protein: CASSLVKRVGDTQYF.

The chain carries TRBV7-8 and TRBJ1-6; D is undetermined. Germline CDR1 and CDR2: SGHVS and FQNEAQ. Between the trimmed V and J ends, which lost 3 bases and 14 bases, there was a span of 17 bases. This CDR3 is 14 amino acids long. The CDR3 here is CASSFYRSRGSLHF. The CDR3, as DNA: TGTGCCAGCAGCTTTTATAGGTCAAGAGGATCCCTCCACTTT.

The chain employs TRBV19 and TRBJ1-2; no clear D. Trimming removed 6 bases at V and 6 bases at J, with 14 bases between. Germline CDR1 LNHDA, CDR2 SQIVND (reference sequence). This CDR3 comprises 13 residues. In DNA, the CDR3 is TGTGCCAGTAGGGAAATATTCGTCGATGGCTACACCTTC. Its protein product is CASREIFVDGYTF. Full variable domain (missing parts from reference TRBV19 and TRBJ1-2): DGGITQSPKYLFRKEGQNVTLSCEQNLNHDAMYWYRQDPGQGLRLIYYSQIVNDFQKGDIAEGYSVSREKKESFPLTVTSAQKNPTAFYLCASREIFVDGYTFGSGTRLTVV.

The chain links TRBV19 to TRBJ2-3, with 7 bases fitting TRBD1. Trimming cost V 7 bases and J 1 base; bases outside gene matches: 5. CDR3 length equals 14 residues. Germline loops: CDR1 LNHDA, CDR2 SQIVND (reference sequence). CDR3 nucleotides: TGTGCCAGTACCGTTGGACAGGGCACAGATACGCAGTATTTT. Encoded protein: CASTVGQGTDTQYF.

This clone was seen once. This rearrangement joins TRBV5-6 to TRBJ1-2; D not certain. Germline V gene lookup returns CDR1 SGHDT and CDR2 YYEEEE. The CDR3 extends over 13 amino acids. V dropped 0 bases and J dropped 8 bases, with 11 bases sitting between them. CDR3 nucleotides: TGTGCCAGCAGCTTGGGTGCGATGGGCGGCTACACCTTC. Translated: CASSLGAMGGYTF.

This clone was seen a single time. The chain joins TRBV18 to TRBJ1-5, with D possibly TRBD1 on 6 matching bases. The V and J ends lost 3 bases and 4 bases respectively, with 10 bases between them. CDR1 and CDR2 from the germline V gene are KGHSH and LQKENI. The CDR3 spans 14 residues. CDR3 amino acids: CASSPGGANQPQHF. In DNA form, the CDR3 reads TGTGCCAGCTCACCCGGGGGGGCAAATCAGCCCCAGCATTTT.

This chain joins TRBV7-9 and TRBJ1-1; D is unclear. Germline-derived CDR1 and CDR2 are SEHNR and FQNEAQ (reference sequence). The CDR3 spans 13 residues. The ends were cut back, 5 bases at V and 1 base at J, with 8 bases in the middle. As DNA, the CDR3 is TGTGCCAGCAGCCCGACTTCGAACACTGAAGCTTTCTTT. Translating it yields CASSPTSNTEAFF.

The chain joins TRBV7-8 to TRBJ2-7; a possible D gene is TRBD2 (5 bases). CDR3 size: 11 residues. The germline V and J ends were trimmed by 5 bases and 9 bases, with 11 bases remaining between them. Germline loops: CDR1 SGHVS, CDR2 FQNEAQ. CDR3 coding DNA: TGTGCCAGCAGCCCTGAGGGCCGGCAGTACTTC. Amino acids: CASSPEGRQYF.

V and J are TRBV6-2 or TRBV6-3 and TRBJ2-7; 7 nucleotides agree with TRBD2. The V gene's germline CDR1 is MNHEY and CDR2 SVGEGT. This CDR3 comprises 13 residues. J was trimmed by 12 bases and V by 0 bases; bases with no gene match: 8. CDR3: CASSYSEGREAYF. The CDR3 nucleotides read TGTGCCAGCAGTTACTCGGAGGGGAGGGAGGCGTACTTC.

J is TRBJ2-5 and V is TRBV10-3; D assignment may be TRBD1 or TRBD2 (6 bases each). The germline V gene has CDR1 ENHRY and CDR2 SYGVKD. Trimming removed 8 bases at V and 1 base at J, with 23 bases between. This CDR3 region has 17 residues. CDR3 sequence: CAIAPRRTGASQETQYF. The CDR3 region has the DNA TGTGCCATCGCCCCGCGGAGGACGGGGGCCTCCCAAGAGACCCAGTACTTC.

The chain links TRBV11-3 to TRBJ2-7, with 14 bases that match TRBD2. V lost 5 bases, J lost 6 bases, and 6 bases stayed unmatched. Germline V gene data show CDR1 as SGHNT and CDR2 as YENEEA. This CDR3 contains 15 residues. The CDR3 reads CASSPGTSGGGEQYF. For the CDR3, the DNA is TGTGCCAGCAGCCCCGGGACTAGCGGGGGCGGCGAGCAGTACTTC.

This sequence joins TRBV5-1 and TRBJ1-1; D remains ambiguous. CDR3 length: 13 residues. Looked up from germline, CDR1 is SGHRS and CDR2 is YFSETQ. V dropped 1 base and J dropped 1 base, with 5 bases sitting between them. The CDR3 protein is CASSLFQNTEAFF. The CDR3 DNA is TGCGCCAGCAGCTTGTTCCAGAACACTGAAGCTTTCTTT.

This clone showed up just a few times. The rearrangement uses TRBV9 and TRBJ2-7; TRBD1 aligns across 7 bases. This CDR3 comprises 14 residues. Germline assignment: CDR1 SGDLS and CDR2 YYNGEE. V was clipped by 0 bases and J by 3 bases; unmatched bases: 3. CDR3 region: CASSVGQGDYEQYF. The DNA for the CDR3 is TGTGCCAGCAGCGTAGGCCAGGGGGACTACGAGCAGTACTTC.

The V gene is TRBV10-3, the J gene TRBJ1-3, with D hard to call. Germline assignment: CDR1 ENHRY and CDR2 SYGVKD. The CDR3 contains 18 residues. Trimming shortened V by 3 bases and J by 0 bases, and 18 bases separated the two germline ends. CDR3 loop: CAISDPRQFTSSGNTIYF. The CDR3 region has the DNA TGTGCCATCAGTGACCCCCGGCAGTTTACTAGCTCTGGAAACACCATATATTTT.

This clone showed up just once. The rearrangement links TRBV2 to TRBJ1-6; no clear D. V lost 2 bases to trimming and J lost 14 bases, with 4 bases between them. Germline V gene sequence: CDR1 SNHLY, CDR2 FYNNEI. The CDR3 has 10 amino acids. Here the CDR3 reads CASSEMSLHF. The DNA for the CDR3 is TGTGCCAGCAGTGAAATGTCCCTCCACTTT.

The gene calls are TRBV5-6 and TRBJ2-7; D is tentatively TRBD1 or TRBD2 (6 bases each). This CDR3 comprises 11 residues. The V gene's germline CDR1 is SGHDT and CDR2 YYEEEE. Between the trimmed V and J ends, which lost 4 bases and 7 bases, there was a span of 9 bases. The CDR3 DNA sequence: TGTGCCAGCAGCATAGGGGGGGAGCAGTACTTC. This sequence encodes CASSIGGEQYF.

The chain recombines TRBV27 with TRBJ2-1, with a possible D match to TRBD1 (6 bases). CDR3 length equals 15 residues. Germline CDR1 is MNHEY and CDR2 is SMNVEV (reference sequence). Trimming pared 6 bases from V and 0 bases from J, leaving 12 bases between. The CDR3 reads CASSYGTSSYNEQFF. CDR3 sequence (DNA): TGTGCCAGCAGCTATGGGACATCCTCCTACAATGAGCAGTTCTTC.